The 4 T cell receptor beta chains listed next were all sequenced from one sample in a study of T cell responses to AZD1222 COVID-19 vaccine. Assay used: immunoSEQ multiplex PCR; TCRdb lists only in-frame clones, some missing. The sample shows 150,000 or so clones, around nine tenths of them seen only once. The specimen comprised peripheral blood, sampled on day 0 of AZD1222 vaccination. Receptor source: an adult in good health.

The count of this clone is one. This chain connects TRBV10-2 to TRBJ1-1; maybe TRBD1 (5 bases). The V gene lost 4 bases and the J gene lost 5 bases, with 14 bases spanning the gap. The CDR3 contains 14 residues. The germline CDR1 and CDR2 sequences are WSHSY and SAAADI. CDR3 loop: CASSVAGWGTEAFF. The DNA for the CDR3 is TGCGCCAGCAGTGTGGCAGGGTGGGGGACTGAAGCTTTCTTT.

The chain combines TRBV10-3 with TRBJ2-6; no firm D call. CDR3 size: 14 residues. The germline V gene encodes CDR1 ENHRY and CDR2 SYGVKD. Trimming took 5 bases from V and 1 from J, leaving 6 bases between them. In DNA form, the CDR3 reads TGTGCCATCAGTCCAGATTCTGGGGCCAACGTCCTGACTTTC. Encoded protein: CAISPDSGANVLTF.

The chain recombines TRBV7-2 with TRBJ2-5; D is unresolved. Deletions cut 5 bases from V and 4 bases from J, with 11 bases between. CDR1 SGHTA and CDR2 FQGNSA come from the germline V gene. CDR3 length: 13 amino acids. CDR3 sequence (DNA): TGTGCCAGCAGCCTTTGGATGGGAGAGACCCAGTACTTC. Its protein product is CASSLWMGETQYF.

The chain couples TRBV28 to TRBJ2-7; 9 nucleotides align to TRBD2. Germline V CDR1 and CDR2: MDHEN, SYDVKM. Germline trimming cut 2 bases from V and 4 bases from J; bases unmatched to any gene: 18. The CDR3 runs to 19 residues. The CDR3 DNA reads as TGTGCCAGCAGTTTAGGTCTGAGTCTAGCGGGACCGTCAAGTTACGAGCAGTACTTC. Protein product: CASSLGLSLAGPSSYEQYF.